The present T cell receptor beta chain was sequenced within a study of cytomegalovirus exposure and HLA in healthy donors. Overall study context: The approximately 610 first-cohort repertoires shared a platform with the approximately 120 validation repertoires, as reported in a later analysis.

The CDR3 consists of 14 residues. The V gene end was trimmed by 6 bases and the J gene end by 7 bases; junction bases not matched to a gene: 6. Per germline, CDR1 ENHRY and CDR2 SYGVKD. With respect to this clone: The antigen remains undetermined.

Study-wide results and caveats: It was 160 or so TCR beta chains that were listed as cytomegalovirus-associated.

Repertoires were generated with immunoSEQ multiplex PCR, while TCRdb's copy carries only in-frame clones and drops some. Of 100,000 to 120,000 clones listed, around nine tenths are singletons. Sample: PBMCs. This TCR came from a woman aged 18-35 years in good health and CMV-seronegative. The chain carries TRBV10-3 and TRBJ1-6; 7 bases line up with TRBD1. The CDR3 nucleotides read TGTGCCATCAGAGGGACAGCGGAGAATTCACCCCTCCACTTT. Residues: CAIRGTAENSPLHF.